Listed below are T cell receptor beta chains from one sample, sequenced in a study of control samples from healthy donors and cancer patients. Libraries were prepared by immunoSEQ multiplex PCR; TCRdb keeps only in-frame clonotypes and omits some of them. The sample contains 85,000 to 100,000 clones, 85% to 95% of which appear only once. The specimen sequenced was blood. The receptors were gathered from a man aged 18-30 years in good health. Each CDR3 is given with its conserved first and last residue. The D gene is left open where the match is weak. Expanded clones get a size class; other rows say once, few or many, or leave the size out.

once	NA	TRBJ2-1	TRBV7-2	CASSLIPGAYNEQFF	TGTGCCAGCAGCTTAATACCAGGGGCCTACAATGAGCAGTTCTTC
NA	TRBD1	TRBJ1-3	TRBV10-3	CAIRGTGDGNTIYF	TGTGCCATCAGGGGGACAGGGGATGGAAACACCATATATTTT
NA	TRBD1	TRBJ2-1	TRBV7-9	CASSLTWATGRDRGNEQFF	TGTGCCAGCAGCTTAACCTGGGCGACAGGGCGAGACCGAGGCAATGAGCAGTTCTTC
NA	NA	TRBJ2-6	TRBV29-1	CSVVGVAGANVLTF	TGCAGCGTTGTCGGAGTAGCTGGGGCCAACGTCCTGACTTTC
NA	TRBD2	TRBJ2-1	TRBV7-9	CASSLVLGGNEQFF	TGTGCCAGCAGCTTAGTCCTGGGGGGGAATGAGCAGTTCTTC
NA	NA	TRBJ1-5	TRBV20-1	CSASRQIGQPQHF	TGCAGTGCTAGTCGGCAGATTGGTCAGCCCCAGCATTTT
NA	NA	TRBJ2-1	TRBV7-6	CASSLAGSVLNEQFF	TGTGCCAGCAGCTTAGCGGGGAGTGTTCTCAATGAGCAGTTCTTC
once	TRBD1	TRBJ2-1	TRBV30	CAWSVRTGGFNEQFF	TGTGCCTGGAGTGTACGGACAGGGGGATTCAATGAGCAGTTCTTC
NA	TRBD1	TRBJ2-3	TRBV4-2	CASSQDRQGVLDTQYF	TGTGCCAGCAGCCAAGACCGACAGGGGGTTTTAGATACGCAGTATTTT
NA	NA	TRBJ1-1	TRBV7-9	CASSLAGRNTEAFF	TGTGCCAGCAGCTTAGCGGGGAGGAACACTGAAGCTTTCTTT
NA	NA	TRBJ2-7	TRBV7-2	CASSLVAVSAEQYF	TGTGCCAGCAGCTTAGTGGCGGTCTCGGCCGAGCAGTACTTC
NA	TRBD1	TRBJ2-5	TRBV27	CASSLSTGAETQYF	TGTGCCAGCAGTTTAAGTACAGGGGCAGAGACCCAGTACTTC
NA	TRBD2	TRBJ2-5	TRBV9	CASSVGLAVYQETQYF	TGTGCCAGCAGCGTCGGACTAGCGGTGTATCAAGAGACCCAGTACTTC
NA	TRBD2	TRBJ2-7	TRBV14	CASSELAGGLPHEQYF	TGTGCCAGCAGCGAACTAGCGGGGGGTCTCCCCCACGAGCAGTACTTC
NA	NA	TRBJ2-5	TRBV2	CASSALEETQYF	TGTGCCAGCAGTGCCCTGGAAGAGACCCAGTACTTC
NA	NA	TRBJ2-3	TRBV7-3	CASSLLGGTDTQYF	TGTGCCAGCAGCTTACTTGGGGGCACAGATACGCAGTATTTT
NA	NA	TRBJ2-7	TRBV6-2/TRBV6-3	CASSYSQLTYEQYF	TGTGCCAGCAGTTACTCTCAGCTTACCTACGAGCAGTACTTC
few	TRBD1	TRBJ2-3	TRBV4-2	CASSPGTGDTDTQYF	TGTGCCAGCAGCCCCGGGACAGGGGACACAGATACGCAGTATTTT
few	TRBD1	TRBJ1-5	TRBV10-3	CASRQGASSNQPQHF	TGTGCCTCCCGACAGGGGGCTTCAAGCAATCAGCCCCAGCATTTT
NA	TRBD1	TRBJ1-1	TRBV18	CASSRDRATEAFF	TGTGCCAGCTCGCGTGACAGGGCCACTGAAGCTTTCTTT
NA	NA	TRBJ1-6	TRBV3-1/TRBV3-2	CASSQDGRLDNSPLHF	TGTGCCAGCAGCCAAGATGGGCGACTGGATAATTCACCCCTCCACTTT
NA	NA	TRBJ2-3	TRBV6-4	CASSERGSPDTQYF	TGTGCCAGCAGTGAAAGGGGCAGCCCCGATACGCAGTATTTT
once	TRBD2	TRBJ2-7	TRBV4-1	CASRSGSSEYF	TGCGCCAGCCGTAGCGGGAGTTCTGAGTACTTC
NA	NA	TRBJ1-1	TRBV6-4	CASRGAGHTEAFF	TGTGCCAGCAGGGGGGCAGGGCACACTGAAGCTTTCTTT
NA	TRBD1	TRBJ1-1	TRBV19	CASSISGGGRTEAFF	TGTGCCAGTAGTATTTCGGGAGGGGGCAGGACTGAAGCTTTCTTT
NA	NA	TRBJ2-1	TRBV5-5	CASSLGYRDNEQFF	TGTGCCAGCAGCTTGGGTTACAGAGACAATGAGCAGTTCTTC
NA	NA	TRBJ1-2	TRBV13	CASTQGRNYYGYTF	TGTGCCAGCACCCAGGGGCGTAACTACTATGGCTACACCTTC
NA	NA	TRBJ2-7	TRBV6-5	CASSFSGTLRFEQYF	TGTGCCAGCAGTTTTTCCGGGACTCTCAGATTCGAGCAGTACTTC
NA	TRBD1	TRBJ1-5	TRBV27	CASSSRLDRDSNQPQHF	TGTGCCAGCAGTTCCCGTTTAGACAGGGATAGCAATCAGCCCCAGCATTTT
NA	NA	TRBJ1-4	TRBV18	CASSPQGLTNEKLFF	TGTGCCAGCTCACCACAGGGTCTTACTAATGAAAAACTGTTTTTT
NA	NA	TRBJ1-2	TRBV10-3	CAIHPETNYGYTF	TGTGCCATCCACCCAGAGACGAACTATGGCTACACCTTC
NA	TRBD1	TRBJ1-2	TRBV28	CASSTGDRGWYGYTF	TGTGCCAGCAGCACTGGGGACAGGGGATGGTATGGCTACACCTTC
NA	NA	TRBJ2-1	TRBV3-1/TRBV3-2	CASSQYGQGEEGEQFF	TGTGCCAGCAGCCAATATGGGCAGGGGGAGGAGGGTGAGCAGTTCTTC
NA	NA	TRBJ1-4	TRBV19	CASSDSVNEKLFF	TGTGCCAGTAGTGACAGTGTTAATGAAAAACTGTTTTTT
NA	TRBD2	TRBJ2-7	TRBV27	CASSTGTSQSSYEQYF	TGTGCCAGCTCCACCGGGACTAGCCAAAGCTCCTACGAGCAGTACTTC
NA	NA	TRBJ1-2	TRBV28	CASRPPRQDLNYGYTF	TGTGCCAGCAGACCTCCTAGGCAGGACCTTAACTATGGCTACACCTTC
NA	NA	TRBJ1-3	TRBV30	CAWSWGGTSGNTIYF	TGTGCCTGGAGCTGGGGGGGGACCTCTGGAAACACCATATATTTT
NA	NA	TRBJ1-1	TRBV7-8	CASTGQMNTEAFF	TGTGCCAGCACCGGACAGATGAACACTGAAGCTTTCTTT
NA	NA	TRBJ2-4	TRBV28	CASNSRRRENIQYF	TGTGCCAGCAACTCCCGAAGGCGTGAAAACATTCAGTACTTC
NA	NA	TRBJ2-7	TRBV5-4	CASSLARSESWRQYF	TGTGCCAGCAGCTTGGCGAGATCAGAAAGTTGGCGGCAGTACTTC
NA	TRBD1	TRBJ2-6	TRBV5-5	CASSSTGFGANVLTF	TGTGCCAGCAGCTCGACAGGGTTCGGGGCCAACGTCCTGACTTTC
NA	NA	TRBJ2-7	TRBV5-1	CASSLVSDYEQYF	TGCGCCAGCAGCTTGGTTTCGGACTACGAGCAGTACTTC
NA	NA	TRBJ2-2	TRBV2	CASKEKNLNTGELFF	TGTGCCAGCAAGGAAAAGAACCTGAACACCGGGGAGCTGTTTTTT
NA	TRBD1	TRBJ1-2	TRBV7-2	CASSLEIWDRSGYTF	TGTGCCAGCAGCTTAGAGATTTGGGACAGAAGCGGCTACACCTTC
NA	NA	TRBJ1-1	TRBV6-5	CASSYSGRQNTEAFF	TGTGCCAGCAGTTACTCGGGACGGCAGAACACTGAAGCTTTCTTT
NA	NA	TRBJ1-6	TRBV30	CAWKGGGSPLHF	TGTGCCTGGAAGGGGGGTGGGTCACCCCTCCACTTT
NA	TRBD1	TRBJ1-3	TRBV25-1	CASDSGGSGLGSGNTIYF	TGTGCCAGCGATTCAGGGGGCTCGGGACTGGGCTCTGGAAACACCATATATTTT
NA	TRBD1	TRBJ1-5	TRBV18	CASSPRTGEPTQPQHF	TGTGCCAGCTCACCCCGGACAGGGGAACCCACTCAGCCCCAGCATTTT
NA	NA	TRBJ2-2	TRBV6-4	CASSDSGAGELFF	TGTGCCAGCAGTGACTCAGGGGCCGGGGAGCTGTTTTTT
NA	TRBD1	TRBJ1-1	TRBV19	CASSIGDRGPKAFF	TGTGCCAGTAGTATAGGGGACAGGGGGCCGAAAGCTTTCTTT
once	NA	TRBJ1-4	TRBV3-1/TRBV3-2	CASSPLFTATNEKLFF	TGTGCCAGCAGCCCCCTCTTCACCGCAACTAATGAAAAACTGTTTTTT
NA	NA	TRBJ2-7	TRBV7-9	CASSLTHMKGPPRSYEQYF	TGTGCCAGCAGCTTAACCCACATGAAGGGGCCCCCTCGCTCCTACGAGCAGTACTTC
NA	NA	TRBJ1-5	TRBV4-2	CASSQDLARPLSNQPQHF	TGTGCCAGCAGCCAAGATCTCGCCCGCCCGCTGAGCAATCAGCCCCAGCATTTT